This TCR beta chain was found in a study of T cell responses to AZD1222 COVID-19 vaccine. Sequenced by immunoSEQ multiplex PCR; TCRdb stores in-frame clones only, minus some. Of 160,000 or so clones in the sample, about 91% were seen once. CDR3 length: 16 amino acids. Germline V gene data show CDR1 as MNHEY and CDR2 as SMNVEV (reference sequence). The J segment lost 3 bases and the V segment lost 5 bases, leaving 8 bases of the junction unmatched. The TCR comes from an adult who received the AZD1222 COVID-19 vaccine. The V call is TRBV27, the J call TRBJ2-2; TRBD1 aligns across 8 bases. The sequencing here drew on peripheral blood, taken 28 days after the second AZD1222 dose. The CDR3 bases are TGTGCCAGCAGTACTTTCAGGGGGCAAGACACCGGGGAGCTGTTTTTT. It translates to CASSTFRGQDTGELFF.